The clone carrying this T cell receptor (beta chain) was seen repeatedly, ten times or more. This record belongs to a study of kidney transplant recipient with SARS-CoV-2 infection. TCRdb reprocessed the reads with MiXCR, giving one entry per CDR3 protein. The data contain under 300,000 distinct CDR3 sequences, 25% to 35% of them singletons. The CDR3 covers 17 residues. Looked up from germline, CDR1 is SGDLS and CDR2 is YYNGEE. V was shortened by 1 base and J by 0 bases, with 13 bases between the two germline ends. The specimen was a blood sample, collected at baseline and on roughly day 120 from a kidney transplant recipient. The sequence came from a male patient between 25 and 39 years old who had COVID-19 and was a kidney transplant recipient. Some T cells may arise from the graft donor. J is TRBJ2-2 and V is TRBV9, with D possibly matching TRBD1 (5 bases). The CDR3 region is CASSVTGRLSNTGELFF. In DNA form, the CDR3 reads TGTGCCAGCAGCGTAACAGGAAGGTTATCGAACACCGGGGAGCTGTTTTTT.